This entry describes one T cell receptor beta chain. The data are from a study of cytomegalovirus exposure and HLA in healthy donors. PCR amplification relied on 60 Vbeta primers (plus 13 Jbeta primers). Produced via immunoSEQ multiplex PCR; TCRdb's table is partial and in-frame only. The sample carries about 150,000 clones, 70% to 90% recorded once. J was trimmed by 8 bases and V by 4 bases; bases with no gene match: 4. CDR3 length: 12 amino acids. The V gene's germline CDR1 is ENHRY and CDR2 SYGVKD. The sequenced sample consisted of PBMCs. This clonotype was sampled from a woman between 40 and 50 years old in good health and CMV-seropositive. This chain connects TRBV10-3 to TRBJ1-1, with TRBD1 matching 7 bases. CDR3 sequence (DNA): TGTGCCATCAGTGCAACCAGGGGGGAAGCTTTCTTT. Amino acids: CAISATRGEAFF.